The entry below describes one TCR beta chain. The data derive from a study of T cell responses to AZD1222 COVID-19 vaccine. Generated by immunoSEQ multiplex PCR, the TCRdb table keeps only in-frame clones and is missing some. This sample yields 90,000 or so clones, of which about 88% are seen a single time; roughly 21% belongs to the top ten. This CDR3 is 13 amino acids long. V lost 6 bases, J lost 8 bases, and 8 bases stayed unmatched. The sequencing here drew on peripheral blood, taken on day 0 of AZD1222 vaccination. The V and J genes are TRBV12-3 or TRBV12-4 and TRBJ1-2; 8 nucleotides agree with TRBD1. This clonotype was sampled from an adult in good health. Here the CDR3 DNA reads TGTGCCAGCAGCAACACAGGGGGTCGGGGCTACACCTTC. Amino acids: CASSNTGGRGYTF.